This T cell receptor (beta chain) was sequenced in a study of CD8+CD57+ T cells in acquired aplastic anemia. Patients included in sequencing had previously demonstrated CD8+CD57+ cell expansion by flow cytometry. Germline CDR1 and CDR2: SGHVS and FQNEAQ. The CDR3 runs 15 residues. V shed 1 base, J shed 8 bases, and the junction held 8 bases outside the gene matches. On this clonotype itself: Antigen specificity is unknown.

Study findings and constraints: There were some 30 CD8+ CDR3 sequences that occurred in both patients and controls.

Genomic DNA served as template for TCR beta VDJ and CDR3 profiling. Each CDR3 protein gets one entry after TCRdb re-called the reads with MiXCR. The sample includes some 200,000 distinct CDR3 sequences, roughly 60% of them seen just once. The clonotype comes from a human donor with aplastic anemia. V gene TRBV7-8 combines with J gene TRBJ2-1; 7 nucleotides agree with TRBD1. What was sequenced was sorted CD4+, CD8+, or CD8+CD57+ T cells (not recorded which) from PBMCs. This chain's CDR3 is CASSLGTGPRDEQFF. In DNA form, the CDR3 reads TGTGCCAGCAGCTTAGGGACAGGCCCTAGGGATGAGCAGTTCTTC. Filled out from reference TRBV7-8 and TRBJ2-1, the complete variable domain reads GAGVSQSPRYKVAKRGQDVALRCDPISGHVSLFWYQQALGQGPEFLTYFQNEAQLDKSGLPSDRFFAERPEGSVSTLKIQRTQQEDSAVYLCASSLGTGPRDEQFFGPGTRLTVL.